This is a list of T cell receptor beta chains from one sample in a study of CD8+ T cells in alopecia areata. The method was immunoSEQ multiplex PCR; TCRdb's version includes in-frame clones alone and lacks a portion of them. The repertoire holds 200,000 or so clones, with about three fifths as singletons. Sequenced here: CD4+ T cells sorted from blood, sampled at week 24, from a patient treated with tofacitinib. These receptors were collected from a human donor with alopecia areata. The CDR3 runs from the conserved cysteine through the conserved F or W. A D gene is named only where the DNA matches it firmly. Rows give clone size only sometimes, using once, few, many, or a class for an expanded clone.

>.|.|TRBJ2-7|14|TRBV7-9
CASSNPGAGAEQYF
TGTGCCAGCAGCAACCCAGGTGCGGGGGCCGAGCAGTACTTC
>TRBD2|few|TRBJ2-7|14|TRBV2
CASSESSGAYEQYF
TGTGCCAGCAGTGAATCGAGCGGGGCCTACGAGCAGTACTTC
>TRBD1|.|TRBJ2-1|13|TRBV29-1
CSISTGWYNEQFF
TGCAGCATTTCGACAGGGTGGTACAATGAGCAGTTCTTC
>.|.|TRBJ1-5|18|TRBV5-6
CASSLRRSPGGFNQPQHF
TGTGCCAGCAGCTTGCGTCGATCCCCGGGGGGTTTCAATCAGCCCCAGCATTTT
>.|.|TRBJ2-5|15|TRBV15
CATSRDPDSQETQYF
TGTGCCACCAGCAGAGACCCGGACAGCCAAGAGACCCAGTACTTC
>.|.|TRBJ2-1|13|TRBV9
CASSVAPEVEQFF
TGTGCCAGCAGCGTAGCTCCCGAGGTTGAGCAGTTCTTC
>TRBD2|.|TRBJ2-4|12|TRBV30
CAGGLARDIQYF
TGTGCCGGGGGACTAGCGAGGGACATTCAGTACTTC
>TRBD1|once|TRBJ1-2|14|TRBV6-5
CASTYRGRGNGYTF
TGTGCCAGCACCTACAGGGGTAGGGGAAATGGCTACACCTTC
>.|.|TRBJ2-7|14|TRBV19
CASSRSGSTGEQYF
TGTGCCAGTAGTCGGTCGGGGTCGACTGGCGAGCAGTACTTC
>.|.|TRBJ2-7|14|TRBV30
CAWSSRDGVYEQYF
TGTGCCTGGAGCTCCCGGGACGGCGTCTACGAGCAGTACTTC